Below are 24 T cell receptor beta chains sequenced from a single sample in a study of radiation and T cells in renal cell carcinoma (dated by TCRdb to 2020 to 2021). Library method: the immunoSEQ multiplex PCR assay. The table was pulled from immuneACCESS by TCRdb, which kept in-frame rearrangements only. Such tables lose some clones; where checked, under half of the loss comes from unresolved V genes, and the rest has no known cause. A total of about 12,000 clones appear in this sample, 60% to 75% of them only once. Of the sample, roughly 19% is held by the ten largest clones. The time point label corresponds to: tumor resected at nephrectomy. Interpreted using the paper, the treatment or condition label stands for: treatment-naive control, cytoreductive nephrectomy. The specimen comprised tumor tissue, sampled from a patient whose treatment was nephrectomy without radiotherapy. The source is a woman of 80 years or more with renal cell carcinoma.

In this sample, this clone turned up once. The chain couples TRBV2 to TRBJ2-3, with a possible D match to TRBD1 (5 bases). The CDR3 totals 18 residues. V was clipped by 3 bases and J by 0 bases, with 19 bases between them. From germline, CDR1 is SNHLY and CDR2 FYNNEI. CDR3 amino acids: CASSDLARAGISTDTQYF. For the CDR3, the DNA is TGTGCCAGCAGTGATTTAGCCCGGGCAGGGATTAGCACAGATACGCAGTATTTT. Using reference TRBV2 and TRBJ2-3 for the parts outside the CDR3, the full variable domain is EPEVTQTPSHQVTQMGQEVILRCVPISNHLYFYWYRQILGQKVEFLVSFYNNEISEKSEIFDDQFSVERPDGSNFTLKIRSTKLEDSAMYFCASSDLARAGISTDTQYFGPGTRLTVL.

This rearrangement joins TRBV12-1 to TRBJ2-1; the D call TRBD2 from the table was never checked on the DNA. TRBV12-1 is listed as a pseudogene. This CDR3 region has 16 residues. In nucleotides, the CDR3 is TGTGCCAGCAACCAGCCACTAGCGGGGGCGTACAATGAGCAGTTCTTC. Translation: CASNQPLAGAYNEQFF.

The CDR3 loop reads CASSLRQSPRSSYNSPLHF. The CDR3 nucleotides are TGTGCCAGCAGCCTTCGACAGTCACCAAGAAGCTCCTATAATTCACCCCTCCACTTT. V and J are TRBV2 and TRBJ1-6; perhaps TRBD1 as D (5 bases). CDR3 size: 19 residues. V was pared by 6 bases and J by 0 bases, with 21 bases between. Germline V gene sequence: CDR1 SNHLY, CDR2 FYNNEI. Together with reference TRBV2 and TRBJ1-6, the CDR3 gives the full variable domain: EPEVTQTPSHQVTQMGQEVILRCVPISNHLYFYWYRQILGQKVEFLVSFYNNEISEKSEIFDDQFSVERPDGSNFTLKIRSTKLEDSAMYFCASSLRQSPRSSYNSPLHFGNGTRLTVT.

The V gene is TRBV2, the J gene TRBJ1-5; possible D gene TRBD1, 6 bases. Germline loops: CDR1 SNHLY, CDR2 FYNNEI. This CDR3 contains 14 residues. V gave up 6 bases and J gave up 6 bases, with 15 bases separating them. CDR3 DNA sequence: TGTGCCAGCAGCGGGGGGCAGGGTGCTCAGCCCCAGCATTTT. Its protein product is CASSGGQGAQPQHF.

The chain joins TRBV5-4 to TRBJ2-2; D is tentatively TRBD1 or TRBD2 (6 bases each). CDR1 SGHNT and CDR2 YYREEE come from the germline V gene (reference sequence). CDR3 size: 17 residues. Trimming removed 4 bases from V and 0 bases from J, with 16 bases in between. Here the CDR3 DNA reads TGTGCCAGCAGCCCCCGGGGGCTAGCCGCGAACACCGGGGAGCTGTTTTTT. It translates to CASSPRGLAANTGELFF.

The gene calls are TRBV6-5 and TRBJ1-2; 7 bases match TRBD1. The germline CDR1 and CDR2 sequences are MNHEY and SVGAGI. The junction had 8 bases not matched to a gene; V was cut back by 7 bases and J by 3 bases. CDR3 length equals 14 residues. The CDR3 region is CASTAGTAHYGYTF. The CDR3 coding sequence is TGTGCCAGCACCGCTGGGACAGCCCACTATGGCTACACCTTC.

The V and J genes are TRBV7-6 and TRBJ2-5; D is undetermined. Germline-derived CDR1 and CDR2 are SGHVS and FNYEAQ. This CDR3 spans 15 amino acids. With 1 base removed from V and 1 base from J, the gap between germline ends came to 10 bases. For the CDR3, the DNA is TGTGCCAGCAGCTTAGACACAACTACCCAAGAGACCCAGTACTTC. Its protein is CASSLDTTTQETQYF.

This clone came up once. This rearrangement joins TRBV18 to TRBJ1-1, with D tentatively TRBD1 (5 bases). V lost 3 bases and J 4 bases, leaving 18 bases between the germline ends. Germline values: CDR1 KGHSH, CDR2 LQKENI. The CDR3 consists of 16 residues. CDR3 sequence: CASSPGTPRTGTEAFF. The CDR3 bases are TGTGCCAGCTCACCTGGGACCCCTCGAACGGGCACTGAAGCTTTCTTT.

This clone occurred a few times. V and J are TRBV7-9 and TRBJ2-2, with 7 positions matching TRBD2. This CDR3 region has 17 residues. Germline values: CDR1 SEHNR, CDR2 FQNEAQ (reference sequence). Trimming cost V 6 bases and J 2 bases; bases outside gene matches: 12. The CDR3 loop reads CASRILVAGENTGELFF. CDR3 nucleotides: TGTGCCAGCAGGATCTTAGTGGCGGGGGAAAACACCGGGGAGCTGTTTTTT.

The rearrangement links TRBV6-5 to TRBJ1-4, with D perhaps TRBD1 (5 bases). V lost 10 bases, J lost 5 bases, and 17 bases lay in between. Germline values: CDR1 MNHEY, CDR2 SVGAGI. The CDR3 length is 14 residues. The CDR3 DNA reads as TGTGCCACCCAAGTGGGGGGAAGGAATGAAAAACTGTTTTTT. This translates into CATQVGGRNEKLFF.

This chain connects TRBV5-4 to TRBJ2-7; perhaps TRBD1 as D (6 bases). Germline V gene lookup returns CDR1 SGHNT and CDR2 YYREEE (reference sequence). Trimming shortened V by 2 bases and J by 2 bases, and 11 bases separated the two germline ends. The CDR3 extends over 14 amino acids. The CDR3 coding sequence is TGTGCCAGCAGCTTCGGACAGAGTGCCTACGAGCAGTACGTC. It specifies CASSFGQSAYEQYV.

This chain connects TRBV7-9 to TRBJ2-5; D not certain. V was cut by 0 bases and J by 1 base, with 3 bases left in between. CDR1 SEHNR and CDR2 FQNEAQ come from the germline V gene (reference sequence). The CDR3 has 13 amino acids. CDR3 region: CASSLAIQETQYF. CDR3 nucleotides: TGTGCCAGCAGCTTAGCGATCCAAGAGACCCAGTACTTC.

CDR3 nucleotides: TGTGCCAGCAGTTACGCCGGGACAGCAGGCGAGCAGTACTTC. Encoded protein: CASSYAGTAGEQYF. This chain joins TRBV6-5 and TRBJ2-7; 7 bases line up with TRBD1. The CDR3 is 14 residues long. Looked up from germline, CDR1 is MNHEY and CDR2 is SVGAGI. V gave up 2 bases and J gave up 6 bases; unmatched junction bases: 7.

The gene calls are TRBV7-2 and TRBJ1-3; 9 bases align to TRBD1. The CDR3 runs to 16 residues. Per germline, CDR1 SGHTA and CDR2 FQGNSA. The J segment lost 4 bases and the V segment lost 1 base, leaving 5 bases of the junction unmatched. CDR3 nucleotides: TGTGCCAGCAGCTTAGTTGGGACAGGGACCGGAAACACCATATATTTT. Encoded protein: CASSLVGTGTGNTIYF.

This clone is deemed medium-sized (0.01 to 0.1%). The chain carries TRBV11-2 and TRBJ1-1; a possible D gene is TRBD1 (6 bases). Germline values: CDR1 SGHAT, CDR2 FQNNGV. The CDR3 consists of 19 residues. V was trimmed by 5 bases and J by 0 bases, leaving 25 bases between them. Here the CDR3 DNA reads TGTGCCAGCAGCCATATACTGACAGGCCTAATCACCATGAACACTGAAGCTTTCTTT. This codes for CASSHILTGLITMNTEAFF.

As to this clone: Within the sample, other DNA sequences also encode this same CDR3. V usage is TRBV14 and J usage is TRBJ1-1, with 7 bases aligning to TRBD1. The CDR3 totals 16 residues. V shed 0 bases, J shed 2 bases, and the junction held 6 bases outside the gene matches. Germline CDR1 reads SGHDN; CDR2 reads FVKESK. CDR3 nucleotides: TGTGCCAGCAGCCAAGATTGGCCAGGGGGTAACACTGAAGCTTTCTTT. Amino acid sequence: CASSQDWPGGNTEAFF. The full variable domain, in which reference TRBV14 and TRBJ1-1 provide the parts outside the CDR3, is EAGVTQFPSHSVIEKGQTVTLRCDPISGHDNLYWYRRVMGKEIKFLLHFVKESKQDESGMPNNRFLAERTGGTYSTLKVQPAELEDSGVYFCASSQDWPGGNTEAFFGQGTRLTVV.

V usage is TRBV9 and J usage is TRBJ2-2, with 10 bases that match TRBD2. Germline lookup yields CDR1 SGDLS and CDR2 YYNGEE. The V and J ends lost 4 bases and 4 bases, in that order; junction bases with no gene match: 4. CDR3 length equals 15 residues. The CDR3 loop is CASSLAGEITGELFF. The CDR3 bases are TGTGCCAGCAGCCTAGCGGGGGAGATCACCGGGGAGCTGTTTTTT. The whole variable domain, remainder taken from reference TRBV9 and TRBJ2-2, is DSGVTQTPKHLITATGQRVTLRCSPRSGDLSVYWYQQSLDQGLQFLIQYYNGEERAKGNILERFSAQQFPDLHSELNLSSLELGDSALYFCASSLAGEITGELFFGEGSRLTVL.

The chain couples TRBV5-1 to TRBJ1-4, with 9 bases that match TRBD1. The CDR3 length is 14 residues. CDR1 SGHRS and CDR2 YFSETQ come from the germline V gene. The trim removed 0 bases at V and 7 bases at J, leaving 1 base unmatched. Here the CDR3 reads CASSLGQGGEKLFF. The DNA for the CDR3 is TGCGCCAGCAGCTTGGGACAGGGGGGTGAAAAACTGTTTTTT.

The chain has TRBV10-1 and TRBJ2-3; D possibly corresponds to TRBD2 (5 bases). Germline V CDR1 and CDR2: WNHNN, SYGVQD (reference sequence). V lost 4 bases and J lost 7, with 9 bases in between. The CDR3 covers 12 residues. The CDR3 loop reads CASSAGGHTQYF. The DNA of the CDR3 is TGCGCCAGCAGTGCTGGAGGTCATACGCAGTATTTT.

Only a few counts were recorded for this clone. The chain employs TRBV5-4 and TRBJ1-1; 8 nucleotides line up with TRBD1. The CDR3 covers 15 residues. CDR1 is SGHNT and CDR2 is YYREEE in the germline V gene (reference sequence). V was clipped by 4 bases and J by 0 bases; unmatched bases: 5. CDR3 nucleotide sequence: TGTGCCAGCAGCGGGACAGGCTCAATGAACACTGAAGCTTTCTTT. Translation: CASSGTGSMNTEAFF.

CDR3 protein: CASSLDRGLAFF. CDR3 coding DNA: TGTGCCAGCAGTTTGGACAGGGGGCTGGCTTTCTTT. The chain carries TRBV11-2 and TRBJ1-1; 11 nucleotides agree with TRBD1. The CDR3 is 12 amino acids. Per germline, CDR1 SGHAT and CDR2 FQNNGV. V lost 6 bases and J lost 11; bases outside the gene matches: 5. The complete variable domain, with remaining parts taken from reference TRBV11-2 and TRBJ1-1, reads EAGVAQSPRYKIIEKRQSVAFWCNPISGHATLYWYQQILGQGPKLLIQFQNNGVVDDSQLPKDRFSAERLKGVDSTLKIQPAKLEDSAVYLCASSLDRGLAFFGQGTRLTVV.

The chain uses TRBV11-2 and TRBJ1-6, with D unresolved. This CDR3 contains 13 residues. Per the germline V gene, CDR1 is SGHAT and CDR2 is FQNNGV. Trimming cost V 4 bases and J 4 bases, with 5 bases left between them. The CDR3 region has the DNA TGTGCCAGCAGCTCGGTATATAATTCACCCCTCCACTTT. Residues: CASSSVYNSPLHF.

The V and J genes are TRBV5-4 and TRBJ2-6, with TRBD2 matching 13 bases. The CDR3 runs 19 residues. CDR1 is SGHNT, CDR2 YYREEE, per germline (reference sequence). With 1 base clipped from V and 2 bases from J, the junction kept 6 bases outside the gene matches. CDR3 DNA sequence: TGTGCCAGCAGCTTGCAACTAGCGGGGGGGTTCGCTGGGGCCAACGTCCTGACTTTC. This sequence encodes CASSLQLAGGFAGANVLTF.

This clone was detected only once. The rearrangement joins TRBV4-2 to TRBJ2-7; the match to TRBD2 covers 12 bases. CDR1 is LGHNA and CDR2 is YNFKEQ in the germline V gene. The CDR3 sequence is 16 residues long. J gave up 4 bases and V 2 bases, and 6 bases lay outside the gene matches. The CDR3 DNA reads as TGTGCCAGCAGCCAATCCCGGACTAGCGGGGTATACGAGCAGTACTTC. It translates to CASSQSRTSGVYEQYF.